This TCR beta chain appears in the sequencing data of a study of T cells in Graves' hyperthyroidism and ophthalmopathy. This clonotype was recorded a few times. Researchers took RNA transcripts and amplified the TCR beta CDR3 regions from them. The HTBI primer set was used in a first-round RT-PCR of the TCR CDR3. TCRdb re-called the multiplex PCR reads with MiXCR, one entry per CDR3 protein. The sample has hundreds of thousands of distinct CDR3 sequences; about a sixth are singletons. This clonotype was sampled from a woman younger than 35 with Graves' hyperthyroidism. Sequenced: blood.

The CDR3 spells CASSHLLGGNSYEQYF. CDR3 DNA sequence: TGTGCCAGCAGCCACCTTTTAGGGGGAAACTCCTACGAGCAGTACTTC. The chain uses TRBV7-9 and TRBJ2-7; TRBD1 is a possible D gene (6 bases). The CDR3 contains 16 residues. With 5 bases removed from V and 0 bases from J, the gap between germline ends came to 17 bases. The germline CDR1 and CDR2 sequences are SEHNR and FQNEAQ (reference sequence).